Below, 19 T cell receptor beta chains from the same sample are listed, as sequenced in a study of Graves' ophthalmopathy and Graves' hyperthyroidism. RNA served as the template for amplifying TCR beta CDR3 regions. The workflow started with a first-round RT-PCR run with HTBI primers and then moved on to a second-round multiplex PCR. One entry per CDR3 protein results from TCRdb running MiXCR on the multiplex PCR reads. This table holds around 1.1 million distinct CDR3 sequences, 36% found once. The sample was peripheral blood or thyroid tissue (not recorded which). The receptor source for this set is an adult man with Graves' hyperthyroidism.

Worth noting for this clonotype: Given a much more abundant clone one base away, this may be a read error. J is TRBJ1-2 and V is TRBV12-3 or TRBV12-4; possibly TRBD1 for D (5 bases). The CDR3 contains 14 residues. V was pared by 3 bases and J by 4 bases, with 12 bases between. CDR3 protein: CASSFSDGTYGYTF. For the CDR3, the DNA is TGTGCCAGCAGTTTCTCTGACGGGACCTATGGCTACACCTTC.

This chain links TRBV29-1 with TRBJ1-2; TRBD1 might be the D (5 bases). The CDR3 length is 12 residues. Deletions cut 5 bases from V and 2 bases from J, with 9 bases between. Germline V gives CDR1 SQVTM, CDR2 ANQGSEA. The CDR3 DNA reads as TGCAGCGTTTATGGGGGGAACTATGGCTACACCTTC. Protein product: CSVYGGNYGYTF.

This sequence joins TRBV12-3 or TRBV12-4 and TRBJ1-1, with 10 bases matching TRBD1. Trimming cost V 6 bases and J 1 base; bases outside gene matches: 8. There are 16 residues in the CDR3. The CDR3 region is CASRRDRGQENTEAFF. The CDR3 DNA reads TGTGCCAGCAGGCGAGACAGGGGGCAGGAGAACACTGAAGCTTTCTTT.

This clonotype was detected many times. The chain uses TRBV20-1 and TRBJ1-2; 8 nucleotides align to TRBD1. In germline, CDR1 is DFQATT, CDR2 SNEGSKA (reference sequence). This CDR3 is 15 amino acids long. Trimming took 0 bases from V and 3 from J; bases not matched to a gene: 6. The CDR3 protein is CSARDPGQGDYGYTF. The CDR3, as DNA: TGCAGTGCTAGAGACCCAGGACAGGGTGACTATGGCTACACCTTC.

Only one count was recorded for this clonotype. This chain uses TRBV7-2 with TRBJ2-6; D is unresolved. Per the germline V gene, CDR1 is SGHTA and CDR2 is FQGNSA. V was pared by 5 bases and J by 0 bases, with 11 bases between. This CDR3 has 16 residues. The CDR3 DNA sequence: TGTGCCAGCAGCCCCAAGGGTATCTCTGGGGCCAACGTCCTGACTTTC. Translated, it gives CASSPKGISGANVLTF.

V gene TRBV4-2 combines with J gene TRBJ2-2; 9 bases line up with TRBD2. This CDR3 contains 17 residues. The trim removed 6 bases at V and 2 bases at J, leaving 10 bases unmatched. Germline assignment: CDR1 LGHNA and CDR2 YNFKEQ. CDR3 region: CASRQNGTSRNTGELFF. For the CDR3, the DNA is TGTGCCAGCAGACAAAACGGGACTAGCCGCAACACCGGGGAGCTGTTTTTT.

The V call is TRBV5-5, the J call TRBJ1-3; no reliable D call. Germline V gene data show CDR1 as SGHKS and CDR2 as YYEKEE (reference sequence). The CDR3 loop spans 12 amino acids. The germline V and J ends were trimmed by 7 bases and 0 bases, with 5 bases remaining between them. The CDR3 DNA reads as TGTGCCAGCGCTTACTCTGGAAACACCATATATTTT. This codes for CASAYSGNTIYF.

The chain is built from TRBV14 and TRBJ2-5, with TRBD2 matching over 8 bases. CDR1 is SGHDN, CDR2 FVKESK, per germline. The CDR3 is 16 residues long. The ends lost 4 bases at V and 9 bases at J; junction bases unmatched: 16. Here the CDR3 DNA reads TGTGCCAGCAGCCCCTGGGTAGGAGCGCGGGGGGAGGCCCAGTACTTC. It codes for CASSPWVGARGEAQYF. Complete variable domain (other parts from reference TRBV14 and TRBJ2-5): EAGVTQFPSHSVIEKGQTVTLRCDPISGHDNLYWYRRVMGKEIKFLLHFVKESKQDESGMPNNRFLAERTGGTYSTLKVQPAELEDSGVYFCASSPWVGARGEAQYFGPGTRLLVL.

This clonotype was detected ten times or more. The V gene is TRBV11-2, the J gene TRBJ2-2, with D unclear. The germline gives CDR1 SGHAT, CDR2 FQNNGV. The CDR3 is 12 amino acids. V was cut by 9 bases and J by 4 bases, with 9 bases left in between. CDR3 sequence reads: CASCESTGELFF. The CDR3 region has the DNA TGTGCCAGTTGCGAGAGCACCGGGGAGCTGTTTTTT.

This clonotype was observed a handful of times. J is TRBJ2-5 and V is TRBV24-1; TRBD1 aligns across 8 bases. CDR1 is KGHDR and CDR2 is SFDVKD in the germline V gene. The V segment lost 2 bases and the J segment 5 bases; nucleotides outside the gene matches: 3. The CDR3 is 14 amino acids. For the CDR3, the DNA is TGTGCCACCAGTGATTCAGGGGGCTTGGAGACCCAGTACTTC. As protein: CATSDSGGLETQYF.

The chain employs TRBV29-1 and TRBJ2-7; no definite D call. Trimming pared 7 bases from V and 2 bases from J, leaving 18 bases between. The CDR3 has 14 amino acids. The germline gives CDR1 SQVTM, CDR2 ANQGSEA. CDR3 nucleotide sequence: TGCAGCGAAGTCGGGTGGACGACGGCCTACGAGCAGTACTTC. This translates into CSEVGWTTAYEQYF.

CDR3 in amino acids: CASSVPESYEQYF. CDR3 DNA: TGTGCCAGCAGCGTCCCGGAGAGCTACGAGCAGTACTTC. This sequence joins TRBV7-8 and TRBJ2-7; D not certain. Germline V lookup: CDR1 SGHVS, CDR2 FQNEAQ. This CDR3 has 13 amino acids. Trimming removed 5 bases from V and 3 bases from J, with 11 bases in between.

CDR3 in DNA: TGCGCCAGCAGCTTGGGAACAGGGGGAAGCTCCAGTCTCACCGGGGAGACCCAGTACTTC. As protein: CASSLGTGGSSSLTGETQYF. The chain combines TRBV5-1 with TRBJ2-5; 8 positions agree with TRBD1. The CDR3 contains 20 residues. Germline loops: CDR1 SGHRS, CDR2 YFSETQ. The junction had 21 bases not matched to a gene; V was cut back by 0 bases and J by 5 bases.

The chain carries TRBV5-5 and TRBJ2-7; TRBD2 might be the D (6 bases). The V and J ends lost 0 bases and 5 bases respectively, with 15 bases between them. There are 15 residues in the CDR3. Germline lookup yields CDR1 SGHKS and CDR2 YYEKEE (reference sequence). In DNA, the CDR3 is TGTGCCAGCAGCTTGGTAGGAGGGAGCCAGGACGAGCAGTACTTC. Encoded protein: CASSLVGGSQDEQYF.

With respect to this clonotype: Compared with germline, one end of the junction differs, possibly owing to a read error. The genes are TRBV6-5 and TRBJ1-2; D is uncertain. CDR1 and CDR2 (germline): MNHEY, SVGAGI. The CDR3 has 12 amino acids. The CDR3 nucleotides are TGTGCCACCAGTAGGGTTGACTATGGCTACACCTTC. It specifies CATSRVDYGYTF.

This clonotype was seen ten or more times. The rearrangement links TRBV12-3 or TRBV12-4 to TRBJ2-7; D gene ambiguous. Trimming removed 3 bases at V and 3 bases at J, with 15 bases between. This CDR3 region has 15 residues. The chain's CDR3 is CASSFGGSRSYEQYF. Here the CDR3 DNA reads TGTGCCAGCAGTTTTGGTGGTTCGAGAAGCTACGAGCAGTACTTC.

This clonotype showed up just a few times. The V call is TRBV11-3, the J call TRBJ2-5; D might be TRBD1 or TRBD2, each matching 5 bases. The ends were cut back, 8 bases at V and 4 bases at J, with 23 bases in the middle. Germline CDR1 reads SGHNT; CDR2 reads YENEEA. The CDR3 has 16 residues. CDR3 bases: TGTGCCAGCCCAACCAGATGGAGTCGGGGCCCAGAGACCCAGTACTTC. This sequence encodes CASPTRWSRGPETQYF.

This clonotype was detected many times. The rearrangement joins TRBV9 to TRBJ1-1; D is ambiguous. This CDR3 contains 16 residues. Trimming shortened V by 0 bases and J by 0 bases, and 12 bases separated the two germline ends. From germline, CDR1 is SGDLS and CDR2 YYNGEE. CDR3 protein: CASSVADGRLNTEAFF. The CDR3 DNA sequence: TGTGCCAGCAGCGTAGCCGACGGGCGGTTGAACACTGAAGCTTTCTTT.

The V gene is TRBV9, the J gene TRBJ2-5; D is possibly TRBD2 (5 bases). CDR1 is SGDLS, CDR2 YYNGEE, per germline. The germline V and J ends were trimmed by 0 bases and 3 bases, with 12 bases remaining between them. This CDR3 region has 15 residues. The CDR3 spells CASSVGGRTEETQYF. The CDR3 bases are TGTGCCAGCAGCGTAGGAGGGCGGACCGAAGAGACCCAGTACTTC. The full variable domain, completed using reference TRBV9 and TRBJ2-5, is DSGVTQTPKHLITATGQRVTLRCSPRSGDLSVYWYQQSLDQGLQFLIQYYNGEERAKGNILERFSAQQFPDLHSELNLSSLELGDSALYFCASSVGGRTEETQYFGPGTRLLVL.